The source of this T cell receptor beta chain is a study of control samples from healthy donors and cancer patients. From germline, CDR1 is LNHDA and CDR2 SQIVND (reference sequence). J gave up 5 bases and V 3 bases, and 8 bases lay outside the gene matches. The CDR3 runs to 15 residues. Profiled with immunoSEQ multiplex PCR; TCRdb holds only in-frame clones, not every one. In the table there are about 120,000 clones, 88% of which are singletons. This TCR was sampled from a man between 40 and 49 years old in good health. J is TRBJ2-7 and V is TRBV19, with 9 bases matching TRBD2. Sequencing was carried out using blood. The CDR3 nucleotides read TGTGCCAGTAGTATCCAAAGCGGGGGGCGCCACGAGCAGTACTTC. Its translation is CASSIQSGGRHEQYF.